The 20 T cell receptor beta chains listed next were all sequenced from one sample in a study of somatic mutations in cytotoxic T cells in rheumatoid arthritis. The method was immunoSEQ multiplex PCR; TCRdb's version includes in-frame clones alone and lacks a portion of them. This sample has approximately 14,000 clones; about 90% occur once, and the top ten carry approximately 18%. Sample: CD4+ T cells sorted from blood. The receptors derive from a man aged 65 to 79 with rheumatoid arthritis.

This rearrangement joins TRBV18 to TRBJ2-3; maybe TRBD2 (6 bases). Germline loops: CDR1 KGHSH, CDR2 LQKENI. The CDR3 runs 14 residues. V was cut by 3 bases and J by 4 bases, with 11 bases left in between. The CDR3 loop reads CASSPAAGSDTQYF. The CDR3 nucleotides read TGTGCCAGCTCACCGGCCGCGGGATCAGATACGCAGTATTTT.

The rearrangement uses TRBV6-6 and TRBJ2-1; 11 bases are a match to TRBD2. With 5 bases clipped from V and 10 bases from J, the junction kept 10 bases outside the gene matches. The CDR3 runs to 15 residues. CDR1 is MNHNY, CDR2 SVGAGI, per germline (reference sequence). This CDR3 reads CASSTGVAGGGEQFF. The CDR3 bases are TGTGCCAGCAGTACCGGGGTAGCGGGAGGGGGGGAGCAGTTCTTC.

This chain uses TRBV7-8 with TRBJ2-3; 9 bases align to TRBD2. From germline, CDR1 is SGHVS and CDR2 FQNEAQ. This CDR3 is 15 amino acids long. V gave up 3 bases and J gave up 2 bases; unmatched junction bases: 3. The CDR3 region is CASSFSSGNTDTQYF. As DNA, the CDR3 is TGTGCCAGCAGCTTTTCTAGCGGGAACACAGATACGCAGTATTTT.

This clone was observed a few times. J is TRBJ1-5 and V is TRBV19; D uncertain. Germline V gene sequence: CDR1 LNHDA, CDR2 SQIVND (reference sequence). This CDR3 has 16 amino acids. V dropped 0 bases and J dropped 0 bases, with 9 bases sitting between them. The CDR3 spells CASSIEQDYSNQPQHF. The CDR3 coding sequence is TGTGCCAGTAGTATAGAACAAGATTATAGCAATCAGCCCCAGCATTTT.

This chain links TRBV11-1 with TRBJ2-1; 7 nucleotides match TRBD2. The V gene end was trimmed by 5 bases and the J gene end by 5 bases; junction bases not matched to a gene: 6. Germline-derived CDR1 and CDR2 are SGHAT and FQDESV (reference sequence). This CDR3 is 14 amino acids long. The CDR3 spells CASSLSGLNNEQFF. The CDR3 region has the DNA TGTGCCAGCAGCCTATCGGGACTAAACAATGAGCAGTTCTTC.

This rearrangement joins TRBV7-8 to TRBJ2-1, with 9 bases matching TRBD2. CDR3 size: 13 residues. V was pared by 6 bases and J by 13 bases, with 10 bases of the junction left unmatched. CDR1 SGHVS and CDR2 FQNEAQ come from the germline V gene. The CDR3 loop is CASSFSGSKFQFF. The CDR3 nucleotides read TGTGCCAGCAGTTTTAGCGGGAGTAAATTTCAGTTCTTC.

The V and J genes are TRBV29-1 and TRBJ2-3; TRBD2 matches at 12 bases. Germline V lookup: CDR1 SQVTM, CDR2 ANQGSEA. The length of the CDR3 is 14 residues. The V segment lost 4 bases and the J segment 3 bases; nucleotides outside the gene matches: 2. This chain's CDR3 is CSVGTSGTTDTQYF. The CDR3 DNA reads TGCAGCGTTGGGACTAGCGGGACAACAGATACGCAGTATTTT.

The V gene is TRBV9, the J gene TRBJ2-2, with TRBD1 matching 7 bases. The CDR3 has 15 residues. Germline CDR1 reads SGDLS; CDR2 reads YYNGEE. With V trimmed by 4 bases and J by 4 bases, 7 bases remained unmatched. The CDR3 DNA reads TGTGCCAGCAGCTCGCTCCAGGGGGTCACCGGGGAGCTGTTTTTT. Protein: CASSSLQGVTGELFF.

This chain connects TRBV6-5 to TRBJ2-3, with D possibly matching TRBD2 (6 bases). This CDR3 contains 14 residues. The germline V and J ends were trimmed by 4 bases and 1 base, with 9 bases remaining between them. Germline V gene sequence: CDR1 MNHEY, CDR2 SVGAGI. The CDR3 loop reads CASSFGGGTDTQYF. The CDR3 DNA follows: TGTGCCAGCAGTTTCGGGGGTGGCACAGATACGCAGTATTTT.

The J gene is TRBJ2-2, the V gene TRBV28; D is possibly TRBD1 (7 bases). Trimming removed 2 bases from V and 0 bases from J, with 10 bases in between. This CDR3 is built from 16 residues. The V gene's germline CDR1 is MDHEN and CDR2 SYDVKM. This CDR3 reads CASSLARGANTGELFF. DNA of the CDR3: TGTGCCAGCAGTTTAGCCAGGGGGGCGAACACCGGGGAGCTGTTTTTT.

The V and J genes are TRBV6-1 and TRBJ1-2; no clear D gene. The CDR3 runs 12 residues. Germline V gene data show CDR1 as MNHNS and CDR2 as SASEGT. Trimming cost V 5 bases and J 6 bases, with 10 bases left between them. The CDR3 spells CASSRVGDGYTF. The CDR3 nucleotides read TGTGCCAGCAGTCGAGTCGGAGATGGCTACACCTTC.

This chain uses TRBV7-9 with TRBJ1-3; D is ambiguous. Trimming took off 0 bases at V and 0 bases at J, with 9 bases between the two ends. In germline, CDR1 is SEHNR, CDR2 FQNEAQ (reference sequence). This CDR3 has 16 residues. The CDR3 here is CASSLAWLYSGNTIYF. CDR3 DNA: TGTGCCAGCAGCTTAGCATGGCTTTACTCTGGAAACACCATATATTTT.

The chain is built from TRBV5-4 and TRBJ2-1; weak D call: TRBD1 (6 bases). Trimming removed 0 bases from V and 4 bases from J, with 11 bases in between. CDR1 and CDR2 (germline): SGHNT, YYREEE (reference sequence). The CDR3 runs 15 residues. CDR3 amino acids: CASSLDLGTYNEQFF. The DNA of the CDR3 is TGTGCCAGCAGCTTGGATCTGGGGACATACAATGAGCAGTTCTTC.

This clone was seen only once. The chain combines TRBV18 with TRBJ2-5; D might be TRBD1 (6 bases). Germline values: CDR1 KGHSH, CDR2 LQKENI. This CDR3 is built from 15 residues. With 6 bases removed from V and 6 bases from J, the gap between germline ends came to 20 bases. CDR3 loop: CASSPTSDSRKTQYF. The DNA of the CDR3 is TGTGCCAGCTCCCCAACGTCGGACAGTCGAAAGACCCAGTACTTC. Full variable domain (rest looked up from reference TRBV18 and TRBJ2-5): NAGVMQNPRHLVRRRGQEARLRCSPMKGHSHVYWYRQLPEEGLKFMVYLQKENIIDESGMPKERFSAEFPKEGPSILRIQQVVRGDSAAYFCASSPTSDSRKTQYFGPGTRLLVL.

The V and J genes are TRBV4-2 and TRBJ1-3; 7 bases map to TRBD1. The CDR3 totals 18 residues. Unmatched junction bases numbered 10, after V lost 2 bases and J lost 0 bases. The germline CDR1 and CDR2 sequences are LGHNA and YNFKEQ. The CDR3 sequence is CASSQPRQGLNSGNTIYF. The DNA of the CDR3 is TGTGCCAGCAGCCAACCCCGACAGGGATTAAACTCTGGAAACACCATATATTTT.

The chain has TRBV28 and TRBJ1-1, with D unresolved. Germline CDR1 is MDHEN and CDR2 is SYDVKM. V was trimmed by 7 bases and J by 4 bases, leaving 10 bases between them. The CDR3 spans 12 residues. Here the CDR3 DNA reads TGTGCCAGCACTCCCGAGTTCACTGAAGCTTTCTTT. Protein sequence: CASTPEFTEAFF.

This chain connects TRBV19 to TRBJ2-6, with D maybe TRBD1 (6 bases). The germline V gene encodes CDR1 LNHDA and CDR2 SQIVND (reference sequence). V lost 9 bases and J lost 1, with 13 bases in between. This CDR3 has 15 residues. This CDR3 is CASRDTRSGANVLTF. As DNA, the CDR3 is TGTGCCAGCCGGGACACCCGTTCTGGGGCCAACGTCCTGACTTTC.

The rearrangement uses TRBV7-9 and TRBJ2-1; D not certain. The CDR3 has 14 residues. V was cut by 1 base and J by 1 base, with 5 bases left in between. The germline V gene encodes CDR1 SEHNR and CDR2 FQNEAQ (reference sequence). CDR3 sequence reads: CASSLGQSYNEQFF. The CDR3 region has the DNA TGTGCCAGCAGCTTAGGGCAATCCTACAATGAGCAGTTCTTC.

CDR3 residues: CASSFTSGSRLDTQYF. Here the CDR3 DNA reads TGTGCCAGCAGCTTTACTAGCGGGAGCAGGTTAGATACGCAGTATTTT. This chain uses TRBV11-2 with TRBJ2-3; 11 bases fit TRBD2. Germline V gives CDR1 SGHAT, CDR2 FQNNGV. V gave up 3 bases and J gave up 5 bases; unmatched junction bases: 7. CDR3 length: 16 residues.

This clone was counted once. CDR3 amino acids: CASRPEGGNQPQHF. The CDR3 DNA follows: TGTGCCAGCAGGCCGGAGGGTGGCAATCAGCCCCAGCATTTT. The chain couples TRBV28 to TRBJ1-5; D is ambiguous. Deletions cut 6 bases from V and 2 bases from J, with 11 bases between. The germline V gene has CDR1 MDHEN and CDR2 SYDVKM. This CDR3 is 14 amino acids long.